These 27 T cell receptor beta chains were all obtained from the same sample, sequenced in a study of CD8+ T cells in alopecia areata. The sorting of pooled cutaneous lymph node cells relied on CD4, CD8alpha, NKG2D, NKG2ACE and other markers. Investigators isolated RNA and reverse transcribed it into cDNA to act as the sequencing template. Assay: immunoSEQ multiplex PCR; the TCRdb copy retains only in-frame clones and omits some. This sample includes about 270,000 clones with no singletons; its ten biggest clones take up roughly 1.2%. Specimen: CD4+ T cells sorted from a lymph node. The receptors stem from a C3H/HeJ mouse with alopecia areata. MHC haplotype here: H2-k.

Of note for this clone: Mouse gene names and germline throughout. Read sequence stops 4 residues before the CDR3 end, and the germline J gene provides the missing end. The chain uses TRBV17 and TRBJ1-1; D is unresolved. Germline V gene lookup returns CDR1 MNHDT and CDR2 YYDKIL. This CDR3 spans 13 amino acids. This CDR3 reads CASSRVGRAEVFF. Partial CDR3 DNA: TGTGCTAGCAGTAGAGTGGGGAGGGCA.

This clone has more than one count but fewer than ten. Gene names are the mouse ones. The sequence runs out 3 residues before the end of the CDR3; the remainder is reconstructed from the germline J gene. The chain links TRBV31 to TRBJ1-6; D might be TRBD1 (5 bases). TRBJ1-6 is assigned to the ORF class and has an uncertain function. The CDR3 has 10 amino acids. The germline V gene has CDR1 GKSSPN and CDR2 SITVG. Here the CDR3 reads CAWSRQGLYF. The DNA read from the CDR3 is TGTGCCTGGAGTAGGCAGGGC.

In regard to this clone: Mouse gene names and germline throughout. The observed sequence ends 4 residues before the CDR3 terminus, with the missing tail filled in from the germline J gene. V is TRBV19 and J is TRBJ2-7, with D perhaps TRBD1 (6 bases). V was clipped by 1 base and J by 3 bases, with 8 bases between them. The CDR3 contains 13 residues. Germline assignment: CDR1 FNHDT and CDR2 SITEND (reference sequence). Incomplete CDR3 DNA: TGTGCCAGCAGTATACGCAGGGGCTAT. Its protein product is CASSIRRGY. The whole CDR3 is CASSIRRGYEQYF.

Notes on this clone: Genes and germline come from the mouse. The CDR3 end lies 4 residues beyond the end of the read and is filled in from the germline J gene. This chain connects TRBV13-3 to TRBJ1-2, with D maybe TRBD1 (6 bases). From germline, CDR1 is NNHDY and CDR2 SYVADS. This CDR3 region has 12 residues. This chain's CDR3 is CASSPRTADYTF. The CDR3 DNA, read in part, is TGTGCCAGCAGTCCTCGGACAGCC.

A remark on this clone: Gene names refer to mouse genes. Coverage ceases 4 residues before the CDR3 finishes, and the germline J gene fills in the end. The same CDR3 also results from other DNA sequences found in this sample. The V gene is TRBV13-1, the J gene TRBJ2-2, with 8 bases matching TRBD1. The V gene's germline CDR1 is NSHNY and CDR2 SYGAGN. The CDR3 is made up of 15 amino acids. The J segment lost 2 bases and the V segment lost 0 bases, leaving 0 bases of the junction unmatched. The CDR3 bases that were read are TGTGCCAGCAGTGATGGACAGGGGAACACCGGG. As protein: CASSDGQGNTG. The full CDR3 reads CASSDGQGNTGQLYF.

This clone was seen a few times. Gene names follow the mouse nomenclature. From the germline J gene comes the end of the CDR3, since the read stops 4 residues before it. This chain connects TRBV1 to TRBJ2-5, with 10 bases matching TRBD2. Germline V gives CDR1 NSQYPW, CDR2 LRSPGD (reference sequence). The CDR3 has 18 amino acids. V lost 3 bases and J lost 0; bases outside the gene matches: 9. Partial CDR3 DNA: TGCACCTGCAGTGCGGGGGCTGGGGGGGCGATTAACCAAGAC. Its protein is CTCSAGAGGAINQD. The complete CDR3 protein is CTCSAGAGGAINQDTQYF.

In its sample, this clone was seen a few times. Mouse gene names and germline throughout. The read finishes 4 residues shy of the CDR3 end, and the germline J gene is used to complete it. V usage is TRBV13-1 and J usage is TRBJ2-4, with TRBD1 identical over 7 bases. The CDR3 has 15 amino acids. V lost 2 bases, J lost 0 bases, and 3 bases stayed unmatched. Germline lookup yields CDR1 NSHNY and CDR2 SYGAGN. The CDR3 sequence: CASSEDRPSQNTLYF. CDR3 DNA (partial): TGTGCCAGCAGTGAGGACAGGCCTAGTCAAAAC.

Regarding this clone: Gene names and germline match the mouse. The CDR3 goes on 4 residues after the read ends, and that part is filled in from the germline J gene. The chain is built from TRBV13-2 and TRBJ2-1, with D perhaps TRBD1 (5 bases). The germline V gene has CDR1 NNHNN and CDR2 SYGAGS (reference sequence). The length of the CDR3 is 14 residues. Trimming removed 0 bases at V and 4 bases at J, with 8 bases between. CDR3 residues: CASGDGQKYAEQFF. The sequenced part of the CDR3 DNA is TGTGCCAGCGGTGATGGACAGAAATATGCT.

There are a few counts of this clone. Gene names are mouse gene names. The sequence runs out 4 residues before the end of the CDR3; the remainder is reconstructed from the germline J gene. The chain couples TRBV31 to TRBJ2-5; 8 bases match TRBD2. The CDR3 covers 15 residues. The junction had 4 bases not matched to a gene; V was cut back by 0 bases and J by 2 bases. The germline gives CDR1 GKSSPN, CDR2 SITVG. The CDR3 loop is CAWSLGGRLQDTQYF. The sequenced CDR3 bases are TGTGCCTGGAGTCTGGGGGGGCGCCTCCAAGAC.

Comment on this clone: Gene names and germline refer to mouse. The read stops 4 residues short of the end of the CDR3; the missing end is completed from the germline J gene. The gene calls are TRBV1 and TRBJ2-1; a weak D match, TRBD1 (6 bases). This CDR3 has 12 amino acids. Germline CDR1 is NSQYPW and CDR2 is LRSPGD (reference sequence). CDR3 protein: CTCSSGTTEQFF. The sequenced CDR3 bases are TGCACCTGCAGCTCCGGGACAACT.

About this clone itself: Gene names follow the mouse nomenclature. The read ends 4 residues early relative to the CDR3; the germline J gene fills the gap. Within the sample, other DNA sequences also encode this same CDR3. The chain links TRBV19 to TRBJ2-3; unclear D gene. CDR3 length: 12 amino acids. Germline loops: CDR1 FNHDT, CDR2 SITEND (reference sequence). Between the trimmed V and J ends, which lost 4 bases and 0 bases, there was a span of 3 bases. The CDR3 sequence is CASSSSAETLYF. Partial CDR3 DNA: TGTGCCAGCAGTTCTAGTGCAGAA.

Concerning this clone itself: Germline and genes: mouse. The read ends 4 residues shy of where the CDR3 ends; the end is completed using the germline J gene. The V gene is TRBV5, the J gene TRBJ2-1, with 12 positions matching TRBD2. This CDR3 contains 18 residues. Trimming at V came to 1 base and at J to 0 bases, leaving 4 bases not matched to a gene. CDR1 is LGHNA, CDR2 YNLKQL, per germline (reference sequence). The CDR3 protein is CASSQAGTGGRNYAEQFF. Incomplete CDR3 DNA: TGTGCCAGCAGCCAAGCCGGGACTGGGGGGCGTAACTATGCT.

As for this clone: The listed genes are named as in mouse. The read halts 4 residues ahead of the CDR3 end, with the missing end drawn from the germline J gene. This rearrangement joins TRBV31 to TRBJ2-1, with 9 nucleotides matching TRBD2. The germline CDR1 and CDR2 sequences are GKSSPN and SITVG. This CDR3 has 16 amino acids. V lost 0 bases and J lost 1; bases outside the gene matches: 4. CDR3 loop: CAWSLGWGGNYAEQFF. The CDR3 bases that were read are TGTGCCTGGAGTCTGGGCTGGGGGGGGAACTATGCT. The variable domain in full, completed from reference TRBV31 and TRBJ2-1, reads AQTIHQWPVAEIKAVGSPLSLGCTIKGKSSPNLYWYWQATGGTLQQLFYSITVGQVESVVQLNLSASRPKDDQFILSTEKLLLSHSGFYLCAWSLGWGGNYAEQFFGPGTRLTVL.

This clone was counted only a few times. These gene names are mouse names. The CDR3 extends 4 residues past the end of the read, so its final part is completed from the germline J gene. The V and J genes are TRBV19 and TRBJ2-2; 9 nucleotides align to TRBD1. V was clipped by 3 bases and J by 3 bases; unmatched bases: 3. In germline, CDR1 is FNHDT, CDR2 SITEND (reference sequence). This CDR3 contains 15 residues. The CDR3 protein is CASSKQGAHTGQLYF. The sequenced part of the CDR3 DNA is TGTGCCAGCAGTAAACAGGGGGCGCACACCGGG. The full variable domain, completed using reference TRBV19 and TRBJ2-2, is GGIITQTPKFLIGQEGQKLTLKCQQNFNHDTMYWYRQDSGKGLRLIYYSITENDLQKGDLSEGYDASREKKSSFSLTVTSAQKNEMAVFLCASSKQGAHTGQLYFGEGSKLTVL.

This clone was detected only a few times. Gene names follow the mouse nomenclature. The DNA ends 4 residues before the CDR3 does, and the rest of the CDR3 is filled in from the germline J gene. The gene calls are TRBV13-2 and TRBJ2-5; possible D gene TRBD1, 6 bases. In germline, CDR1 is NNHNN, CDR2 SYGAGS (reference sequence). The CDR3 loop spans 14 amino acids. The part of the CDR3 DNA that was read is TGTGCCAGCGGTGATGCAGGGGTAGGGGAC. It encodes CASGDAGVGD. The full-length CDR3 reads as CASGDAGVGDTQYF.

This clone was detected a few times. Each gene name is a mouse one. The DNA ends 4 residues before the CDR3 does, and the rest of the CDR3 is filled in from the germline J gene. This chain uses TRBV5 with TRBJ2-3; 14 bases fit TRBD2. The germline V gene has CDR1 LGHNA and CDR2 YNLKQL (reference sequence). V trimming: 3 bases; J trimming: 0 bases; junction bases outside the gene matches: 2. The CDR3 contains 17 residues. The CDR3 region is CASSHGTGGASAETLYF. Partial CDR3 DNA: TGTGCCAGCAGCCACGGGACTGGGGGGGCTAGTGCAGAA.

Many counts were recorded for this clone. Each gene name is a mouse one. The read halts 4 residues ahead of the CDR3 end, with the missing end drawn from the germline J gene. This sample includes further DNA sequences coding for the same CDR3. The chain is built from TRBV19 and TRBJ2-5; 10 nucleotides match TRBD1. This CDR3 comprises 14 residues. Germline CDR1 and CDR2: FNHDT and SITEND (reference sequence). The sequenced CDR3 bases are TGTGCCAGCAGTATTGGGACAGGGGAAGAC. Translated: CASSIGTGED. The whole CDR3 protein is CASSIGTGEDTQYF.

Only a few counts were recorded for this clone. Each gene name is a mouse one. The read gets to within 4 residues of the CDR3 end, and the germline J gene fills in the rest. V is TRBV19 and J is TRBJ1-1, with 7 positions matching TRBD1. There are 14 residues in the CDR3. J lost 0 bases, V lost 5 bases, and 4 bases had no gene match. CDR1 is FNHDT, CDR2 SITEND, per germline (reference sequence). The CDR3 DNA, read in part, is TGTGCCAGCAGAAACAGGGGAGCAAACACA. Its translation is CASRNRGANT. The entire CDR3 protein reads CASRNRGANTEVFF.

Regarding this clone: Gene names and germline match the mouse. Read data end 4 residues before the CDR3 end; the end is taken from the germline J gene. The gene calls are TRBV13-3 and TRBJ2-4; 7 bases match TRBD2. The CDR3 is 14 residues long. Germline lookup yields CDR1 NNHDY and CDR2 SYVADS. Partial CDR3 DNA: TGTGCCAGCAGGCCCCCGGCTGGGGGAAAC. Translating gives CASRPPAGGN. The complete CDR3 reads CASRPPAGGNTLYF.

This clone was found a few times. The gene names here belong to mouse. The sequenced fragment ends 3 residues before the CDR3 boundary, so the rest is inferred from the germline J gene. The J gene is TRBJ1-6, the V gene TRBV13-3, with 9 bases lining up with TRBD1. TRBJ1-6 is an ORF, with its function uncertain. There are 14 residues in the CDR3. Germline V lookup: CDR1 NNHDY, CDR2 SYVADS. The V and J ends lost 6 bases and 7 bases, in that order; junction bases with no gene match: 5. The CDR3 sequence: CASKGTGWNSPLYF. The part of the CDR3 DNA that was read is TGTGCCAGCAAGGGGACAGGGTGGAATTCGCCC.

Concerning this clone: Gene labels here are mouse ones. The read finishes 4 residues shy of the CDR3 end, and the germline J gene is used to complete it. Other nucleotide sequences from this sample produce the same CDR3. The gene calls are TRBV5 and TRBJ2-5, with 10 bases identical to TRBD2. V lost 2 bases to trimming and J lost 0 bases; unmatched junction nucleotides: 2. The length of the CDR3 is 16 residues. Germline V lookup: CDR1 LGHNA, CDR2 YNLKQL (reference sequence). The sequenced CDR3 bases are TGTGCCAGCAGCCAAAGACTGGGGGGTAACCAAGAC. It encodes CASSQRLGGNQD. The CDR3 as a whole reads CASSQRLGGNQDTQYF.

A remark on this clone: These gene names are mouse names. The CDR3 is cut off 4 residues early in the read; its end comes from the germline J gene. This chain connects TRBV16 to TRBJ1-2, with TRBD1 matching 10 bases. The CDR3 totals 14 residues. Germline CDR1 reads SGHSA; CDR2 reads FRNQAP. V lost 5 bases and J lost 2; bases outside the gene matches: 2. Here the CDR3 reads CASSPGQGNSDYTF. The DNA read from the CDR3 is TGTGCAAGCAGCCCGGGACAGGGGAACTCC.

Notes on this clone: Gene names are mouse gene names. The sequenced part of the CDR3 DNA is TGTGCCAGCAGAACTGGGGGTGCCCAAGAC. Translation: CASRTGGAQD. The complete CDR3 sequence is CASRTGGAQDTQYF. The chain is built from TRBV14 and TRBJ2-5; 8 nucleotides align to TRBD2. From the germline J gene comes the end of the CDR3, since the read stops 4 residues before it. Germline V gives CDR1 SGHDT, CDR2 FRDEAV. This CDR3 contains 14 residues. Germline trimming cut 5 bases from V and 2 bases from J; bases unmatched to any gene: 4.

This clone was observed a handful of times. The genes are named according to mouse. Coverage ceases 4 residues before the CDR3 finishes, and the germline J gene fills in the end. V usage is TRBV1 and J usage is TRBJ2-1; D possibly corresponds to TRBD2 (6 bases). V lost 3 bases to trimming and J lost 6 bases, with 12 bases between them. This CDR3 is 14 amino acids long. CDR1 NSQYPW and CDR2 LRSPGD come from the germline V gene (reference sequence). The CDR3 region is CTCSASWGAAEQFF. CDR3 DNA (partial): TGCACCTGCAGTGCGAGCTGGGGCGCTGCT.

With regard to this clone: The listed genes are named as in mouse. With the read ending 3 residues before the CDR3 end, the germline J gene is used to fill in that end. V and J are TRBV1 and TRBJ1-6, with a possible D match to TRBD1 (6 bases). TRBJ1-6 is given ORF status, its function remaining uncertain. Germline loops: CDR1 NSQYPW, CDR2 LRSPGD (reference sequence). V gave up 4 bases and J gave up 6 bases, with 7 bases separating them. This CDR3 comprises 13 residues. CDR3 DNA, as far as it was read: TGCACCTGCAGTGGGGGGGCTAATTCGCCC. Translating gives CTCSGGANSP. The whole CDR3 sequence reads CTCSGGANSPLYF.

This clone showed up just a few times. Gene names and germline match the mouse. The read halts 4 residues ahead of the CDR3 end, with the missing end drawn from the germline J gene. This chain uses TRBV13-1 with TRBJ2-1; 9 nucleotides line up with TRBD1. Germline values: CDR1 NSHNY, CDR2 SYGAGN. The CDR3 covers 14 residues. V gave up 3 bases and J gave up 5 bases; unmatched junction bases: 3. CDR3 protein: CASSGDRANAEQFF. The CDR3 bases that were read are TGTGCCAGCAGTGGGGACAGGGCTAATGCT.

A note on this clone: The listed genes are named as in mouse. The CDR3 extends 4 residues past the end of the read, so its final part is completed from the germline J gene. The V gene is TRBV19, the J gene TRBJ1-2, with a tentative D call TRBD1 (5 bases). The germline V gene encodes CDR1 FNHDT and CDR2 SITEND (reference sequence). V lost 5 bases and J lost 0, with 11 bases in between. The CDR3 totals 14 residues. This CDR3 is CASSRGVANSDYTF. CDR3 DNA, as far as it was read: TGTGCCAGCAGCCGGGGGGTTGCAAACTCC.